This T cell receptor (beta chain) emerged from a study of beta chain features in type 1 diabetes. Overall study results and limits: Sampled from patients, naive, central memory and Treg TCRB repertoires appeared more similar than those sampled from healthy donors.

The entirety of the isolated RNA underwent reverse transcription, so expressed TCRB transcripts were sequenced. This table comes from immunoSEQ multiplex PCR, and its TCRdb copy is limited to in-frame clones, with some not included. This sample yields 500,000 to 700,000 clones, of which 15% are seen a single time; about 0.097% belongs to the top ten. As for this clone: Its specificity is not known.

The source is a man younger than 35 in good health. Material: naive CD4+ T cells from blood.

The chain's CDR3 is CASTTLANHNEQFF. The CDR3 coding sequence is TGTGCCAGCACAACCCTAGCGAACCACAATGAGCAGTTCTTC. The chain links TRBV9 to TRBJ2-1; perhaps TRBD2 as D (6 bases). From germline, CDR1 is SGDLS and CDR2 YYNGEE. The length of the CDR3 is 14 residues. Trimming pared 6 bases from V and 5 bases from J, leaving 15 bases between.